This T cell receptor beta chain was sequenced in a study of cytomegalovirus exposure and HLA in healthy donors. With regard to this clone: Its target is not known.

Study outcomes and limitations: In a later analysis, the majority of CMV-associated beta chains seemingly showed HLA restriction. Across donors, most TCRs were seen rarely, yet some public ones were widespread. V- and J-gene trimming in TCR beta was tied to a missense DCLRE1C variant by an analysis performed later. In vitro confirmation showed a few CMV-associated chains to be CMV antigen specific.

V shed 6 bases, J shed 3 bases, and the junction held 3 bases outside the gene matches. The CDR3 sequence is 14 residues long. From germline, CDR1 is MNHNS and CDR2 SASEGT. The study ran its PCR with 60 Vbeta and 13 Jbeta primers. Here immunoSEQ multiplex PCR was the method, and the copy in TCRdb shows in-frame clones only, minus some. This repertoire shows 120,000 or so clones, over 60% found once; its top ten account for roughly 6.1%. This sequence originates from a woman aged 40 to 50 in good health and CMV-seronegative. The chain uses TRBV6-1 and TRBJ2-2; TRBD1 matches 8 bases. The sequenced sample consisted of PBMCs. The chain's CDR3 is CASRKGQDTGELFF. The CDR3 bases are TGTGCCAGCAGGAAGGGACAGGACACCGGGGAGCTGTTTTTT.